This TCR beta chain derives from a study of blood T cell repertoires in COVID-19. Looking at the study overall: The analysed material was cDNA or gDNA that came from T cells, B-cell-depleted T cells, or PBMCs.

The authors' processing: The assay estimated nucleated cells by amplifying reference gene primers. Measured with immunoSEQ multiplex PCR; TCRdb has only the in-frame clones, and not every one. The V and J calls and the clone size are those of that table, but D and trimming were determined from the DNA. There are more than 300,000 clones in the sample; roughly nine tenths occur only once, and 0.86% lies in the top ten. V shed 7 bases and J 6 bases; nucleotides not matched to a gene: 7. Germline CDR1 is LNHDA and CDR2 is SQIVND (reference sequence). This CDR3 is built from 14 residues. This sequence joins TRBV19 and TRBJ1-5; 9 positions agree with TRBD1. Input material: PBMCs or T cells enriched from blood (not recorded which). This sequence was found in a middle-aged woman who had been exposed to COVID-19. This CDR3 is CASTPTGGIQPQHF. DNA for the CDR3: TGTGCCAGTACCCCGACAGGGGGTATTCAGCCCCAGCATTTT. Full variable domain (rest looked up from reference TRBV19 and TRBJ1-5): DGGITQSPKYLFRKEGQNVTLSCEQNLNHDAMYWYRQDPGQGLRLIYYSQIVNDFQKGDIAEGYSVSREKKESFPLTVTSAQKNPTAFYLCASTPTGGIQPQHFGDGTRLSIL.